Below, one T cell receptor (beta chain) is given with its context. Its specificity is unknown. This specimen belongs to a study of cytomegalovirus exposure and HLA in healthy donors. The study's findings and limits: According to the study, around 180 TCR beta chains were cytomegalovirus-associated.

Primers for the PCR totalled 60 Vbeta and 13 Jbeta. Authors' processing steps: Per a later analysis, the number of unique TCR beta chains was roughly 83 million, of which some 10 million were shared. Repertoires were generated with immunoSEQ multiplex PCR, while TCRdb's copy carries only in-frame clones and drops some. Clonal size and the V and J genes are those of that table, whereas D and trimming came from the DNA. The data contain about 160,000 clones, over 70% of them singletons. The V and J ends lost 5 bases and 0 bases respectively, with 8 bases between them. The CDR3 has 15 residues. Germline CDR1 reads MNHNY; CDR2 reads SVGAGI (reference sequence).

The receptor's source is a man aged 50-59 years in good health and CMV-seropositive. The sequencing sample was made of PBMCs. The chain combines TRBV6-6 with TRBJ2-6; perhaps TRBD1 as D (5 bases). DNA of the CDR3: TGTGCCAGCAGTCTAGACAGCTCTGGGGCCAACGTCCTGACTTTC. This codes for CASSLDSSGANVLTF.